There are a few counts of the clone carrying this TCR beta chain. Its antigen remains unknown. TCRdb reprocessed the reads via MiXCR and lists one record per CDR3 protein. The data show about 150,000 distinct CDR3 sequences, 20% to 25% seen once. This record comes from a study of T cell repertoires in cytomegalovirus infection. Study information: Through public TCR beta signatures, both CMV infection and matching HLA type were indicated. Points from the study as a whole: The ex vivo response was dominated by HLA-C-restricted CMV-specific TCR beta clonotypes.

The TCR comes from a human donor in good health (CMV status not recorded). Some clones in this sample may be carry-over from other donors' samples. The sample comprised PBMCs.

CDR3 amino acids: CASRPAGTGSFEQYF. CDR3 in DNA: TGTGCCAGCAGGCCCGCCGGGACAGGGAGTTTTGAGCAGTACTTC. V is TRBV6-2 or TRBV6-3 and J is TRBJ2-7, with 9 bases lining up with TRBD1. From germline, CDR1 is MNHEY and CDR2 SVGEGT. J gave up 7 bases and V 6 bases, and 13 bases lay outside the gene matches. The CDR3 is 15 amino acids.